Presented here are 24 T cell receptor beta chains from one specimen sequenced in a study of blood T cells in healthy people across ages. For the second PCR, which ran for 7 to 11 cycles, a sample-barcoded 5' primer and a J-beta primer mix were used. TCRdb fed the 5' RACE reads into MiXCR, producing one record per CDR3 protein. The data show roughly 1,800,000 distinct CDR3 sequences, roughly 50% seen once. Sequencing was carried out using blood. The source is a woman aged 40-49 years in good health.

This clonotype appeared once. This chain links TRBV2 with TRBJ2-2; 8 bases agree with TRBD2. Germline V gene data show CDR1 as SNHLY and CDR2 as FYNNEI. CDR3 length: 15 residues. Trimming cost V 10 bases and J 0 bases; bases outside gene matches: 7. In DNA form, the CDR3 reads TGTGCCATCTCGCCGCGGGAGGCGAACACCGGGGAGCTGTTTTTT. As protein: CAISPREANTGELFF.

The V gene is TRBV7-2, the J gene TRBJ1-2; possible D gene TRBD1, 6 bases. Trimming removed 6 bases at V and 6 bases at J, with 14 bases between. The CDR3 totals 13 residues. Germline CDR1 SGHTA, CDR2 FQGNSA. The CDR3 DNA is TGTGCCAGCAGGTTACGACAGGAAGATGGCTACACCTTC. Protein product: CASRLRQEDGYTF.

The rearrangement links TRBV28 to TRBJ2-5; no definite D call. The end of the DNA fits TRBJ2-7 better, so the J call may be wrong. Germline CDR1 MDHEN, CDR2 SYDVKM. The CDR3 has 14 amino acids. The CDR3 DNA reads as TGTGCCAGCAGTTTATCCAGGCCTTCCTACGAGCAGTACTTC. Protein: CASSLSRPSYEQYF.

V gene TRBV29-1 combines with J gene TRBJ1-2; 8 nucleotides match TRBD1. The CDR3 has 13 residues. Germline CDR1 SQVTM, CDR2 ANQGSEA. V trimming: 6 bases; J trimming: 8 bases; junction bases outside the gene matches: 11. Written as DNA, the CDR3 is TGCAGCGTAGAGTTGACAGGGGATGGAGGCTACACCTTC. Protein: CSVELTGDGGYTF.

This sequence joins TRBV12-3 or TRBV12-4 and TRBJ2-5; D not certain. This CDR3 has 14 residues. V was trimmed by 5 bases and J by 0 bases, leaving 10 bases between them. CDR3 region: CASSRLGYQETQYF. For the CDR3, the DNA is TGTGCCAGCAGTCGACTCGGGTACCAAGAGACCCAGTACTTC.

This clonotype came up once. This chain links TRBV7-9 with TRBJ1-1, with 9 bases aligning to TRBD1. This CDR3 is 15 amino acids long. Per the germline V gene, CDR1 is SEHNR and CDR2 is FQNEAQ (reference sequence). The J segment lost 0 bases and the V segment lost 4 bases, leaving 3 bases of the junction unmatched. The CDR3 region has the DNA TGTGCCAGCAGCTACCGACAGGGGGTGAACACTGAAGCTTTCTTT. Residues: CASSYRQGVNTEAFF.

The CDR3 loop reads CSAGGGTSSYNEQFF. The CDR3 nucleotides read TGCAGTGCTGGGGGCGGGACTAGCTCCTACAATGAGCAGTTCTTC. The J gene is TRBJ2-1, the V gene TRBV20-1, with 8 bases matching TRBD2. The germline gives CDR1 DFQATT, CDR2 SNEGSKA (reference sequence). The CDR3 has 15 amino acids. Germline trimming cut 5 bases from V and 0 bases from J; bases unmatched to any gene: 6.

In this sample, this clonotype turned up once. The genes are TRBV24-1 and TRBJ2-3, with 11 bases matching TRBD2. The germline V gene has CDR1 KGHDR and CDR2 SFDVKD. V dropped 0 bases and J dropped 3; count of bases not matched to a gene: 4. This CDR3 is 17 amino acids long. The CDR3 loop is CATSDLSSGGPTDTQYF. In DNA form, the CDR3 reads TGTGCCACCAGTGATTTGTCTAGCGGGGGGCCGACAGATACGCAGTATTTT.

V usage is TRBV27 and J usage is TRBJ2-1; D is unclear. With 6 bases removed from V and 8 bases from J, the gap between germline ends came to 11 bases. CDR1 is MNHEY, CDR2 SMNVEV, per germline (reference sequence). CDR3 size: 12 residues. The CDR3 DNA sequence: TGTGCCAGCAGCTCCTCGCCCCATGAGCAGTTCTTC. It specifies CASSSSPHEQFF.

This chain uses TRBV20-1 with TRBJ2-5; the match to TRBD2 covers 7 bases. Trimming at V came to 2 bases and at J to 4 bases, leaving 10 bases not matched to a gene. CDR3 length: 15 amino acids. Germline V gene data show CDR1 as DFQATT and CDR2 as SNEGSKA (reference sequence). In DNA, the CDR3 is TGCAGTGCTAGACACCTCGGGGGGAACGGAGAGACCCAGTACTTC. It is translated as CSARHLGGNGETQYF.

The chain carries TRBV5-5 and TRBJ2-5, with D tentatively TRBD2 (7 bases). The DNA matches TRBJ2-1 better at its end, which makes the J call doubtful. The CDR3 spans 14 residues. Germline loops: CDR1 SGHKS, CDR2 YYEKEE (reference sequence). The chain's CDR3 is CASTWRGPQETQFF. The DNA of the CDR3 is TGTGCCAGCACCTGGCGGGGGCCCCAAGAGACCCAGTTCTTC.

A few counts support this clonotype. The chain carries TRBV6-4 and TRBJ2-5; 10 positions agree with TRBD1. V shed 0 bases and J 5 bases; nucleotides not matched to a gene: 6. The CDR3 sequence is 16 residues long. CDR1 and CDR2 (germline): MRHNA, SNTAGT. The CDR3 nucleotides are TGTGCCAGCAGTGACTCCCGAGACAGGGGGCACGAGACCCAGTACTTC. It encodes CASSDSRDRGHETQYF.

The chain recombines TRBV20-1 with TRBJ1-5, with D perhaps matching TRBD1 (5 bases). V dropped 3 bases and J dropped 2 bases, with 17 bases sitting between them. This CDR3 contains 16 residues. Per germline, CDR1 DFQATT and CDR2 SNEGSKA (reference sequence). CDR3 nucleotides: TGCAGTGCTAGCCCTTTGCAGGGAGGCGGCAATCAGCCCCAGCATTTT. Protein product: CSASPLQGGGNQPQHF.

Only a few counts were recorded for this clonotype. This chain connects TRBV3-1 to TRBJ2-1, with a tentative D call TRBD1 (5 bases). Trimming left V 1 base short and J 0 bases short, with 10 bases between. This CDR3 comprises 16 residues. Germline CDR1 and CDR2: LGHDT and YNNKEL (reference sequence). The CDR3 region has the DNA TGTGCCAGCAGCCAAGGGGGCCACAGCTCCTACAATGAGCAGTTCTTC. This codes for CASSQGGHSSYNEQFF.

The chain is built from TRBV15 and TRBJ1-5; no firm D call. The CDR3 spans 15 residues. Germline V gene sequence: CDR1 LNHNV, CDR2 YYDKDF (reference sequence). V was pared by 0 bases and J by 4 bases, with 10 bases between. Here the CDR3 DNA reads TGTGCCACCAGCAGAGATCTCGTTGGGAATCAGCCCCAGCATTTT. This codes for CATSRDLVGNQPQHF.

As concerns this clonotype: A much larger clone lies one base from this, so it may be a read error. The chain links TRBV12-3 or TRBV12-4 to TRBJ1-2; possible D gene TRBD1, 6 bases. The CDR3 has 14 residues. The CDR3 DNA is TGTGCCCGCAGCTTCTCGGGGGCCAACATGCGCTACACCTTC. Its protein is CARSFSGANMRYTF.

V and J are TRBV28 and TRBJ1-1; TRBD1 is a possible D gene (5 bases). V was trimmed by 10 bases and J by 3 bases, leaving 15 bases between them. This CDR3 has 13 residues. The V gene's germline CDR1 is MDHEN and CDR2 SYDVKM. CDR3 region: CAIAVQGDTEAFF. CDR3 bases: TGTGCCATCGCAGTTCAGGGAGACACTGAAGCTTTCTTT.

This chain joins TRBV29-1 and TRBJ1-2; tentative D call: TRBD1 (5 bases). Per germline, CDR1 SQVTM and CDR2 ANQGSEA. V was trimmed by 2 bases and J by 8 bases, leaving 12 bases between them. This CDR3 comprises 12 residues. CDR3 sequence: CSVESRVRGYTF. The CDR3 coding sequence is TGCAGCGTTGAATCCAGGGTCAGAGGCTACACCTTC.

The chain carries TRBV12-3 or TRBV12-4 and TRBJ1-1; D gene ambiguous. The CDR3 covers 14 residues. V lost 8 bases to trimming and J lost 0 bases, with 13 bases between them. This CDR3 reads CASGTEILNTEAFF. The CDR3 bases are TGTGCCAGCGGAACCGAGATTTTGAACACTGAAGCTTTCTTT.

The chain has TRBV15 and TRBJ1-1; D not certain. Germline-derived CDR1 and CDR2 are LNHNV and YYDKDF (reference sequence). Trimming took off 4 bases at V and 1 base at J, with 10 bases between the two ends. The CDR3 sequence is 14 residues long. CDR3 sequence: CATSNSPANTEAFF. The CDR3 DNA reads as TGTGCCACCAGCAATAGTCCAGCGAACACTGAAGCTTTCTTT.

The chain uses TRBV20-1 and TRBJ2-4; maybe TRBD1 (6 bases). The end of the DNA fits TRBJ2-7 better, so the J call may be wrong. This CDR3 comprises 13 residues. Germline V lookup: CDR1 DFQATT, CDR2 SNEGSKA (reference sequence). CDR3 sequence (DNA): TGCAGTGCTGGCCAGGCAGGGGTCTACGAGCAGTACTTC. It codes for CSAGQAGVYEQYF.

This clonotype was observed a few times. CDR3 sequence: CASSSFLDNQETQYF. CDR3 DNA: TGTGCCAGCAGCTCCTTCTTGGACAACCAAGAGACCCAGTACTTC. The chain joins TRBV7-9 to TRBJ2-5, with D possibly matching TRBD1 (5 bases). From germline, CDR1 is SEHNR and CDR2 FQNEAQ (reference sequence). This CDR3 comprises 15 residues. The V gene lost 4 bases and the J gene lost 0 bases, with 12 bases spanning the gap.

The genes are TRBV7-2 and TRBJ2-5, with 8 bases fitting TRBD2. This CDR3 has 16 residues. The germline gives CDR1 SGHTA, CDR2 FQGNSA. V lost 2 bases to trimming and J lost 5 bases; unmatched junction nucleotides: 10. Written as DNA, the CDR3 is TGTGCCAGCAGCTTATTACGGGGGGGACTTTTTGAGACCCAGTACTTC. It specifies CASSLLRGGLFETQYF.

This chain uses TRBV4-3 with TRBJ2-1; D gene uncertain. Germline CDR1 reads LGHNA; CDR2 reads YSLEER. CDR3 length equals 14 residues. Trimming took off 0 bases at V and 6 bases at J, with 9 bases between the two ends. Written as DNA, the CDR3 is TGCGCCAGCAGCCAAGATCTTATTAGCAATGAGCAGTTCTTC. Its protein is CASSQDLISNEQFF.